The rows below give T cell receptor beta chains drawn from one sample of a study of T cell responses to AZD1222 COVID-19 vaccine. Profiling relied on immunoSEQ multiplex PCR, and the TCRdb table lists in-frame clones only, not all of them. This table has roughly 100,000 clones, roughly 88% appearing once. The sequenced sample was peripheral blood, obtained on day 0 of AZD1222 vaccination. These receptors were taken from an adult in good health. Both conserved end residues are trimmed from each CDR3. Each record gives: clone size, D gene, J gene, V gene, CDR3 protein. A D gene is named only where the DNA matches it firmly. Size values are once, few and many counts, or a class for expanded clones, and some rows have none.

>.|TRBD2|TRBJ2-1|TRBV19
ASSFSGGSYNEQF
>.|.|TRBJ1-6|TRBV4-2
ASSQGGVRNSPLH
>.|.|TRBJ2-1|TRBV30
AWTGQGGDEQF
>.|.|TRBJ1-2|TRBV30
AWSVGGGYT
>.|.|TRBJ1-2|TRBV7-9
ASSWITGYTNYGYT
>.|TRBD2|TRBJ2-3|TRBV5-6
ASSLGGGAPDTQY
>once|.|TRBJ1-2|TRBV12-5
ASGPGRVRDYGYT
>.|.|TRBJ2-7|TRBV7-2
ASRYGFTDSEQY
>.|.|TRBJ1-2|TRBV27
ASSLRAPNYGYT
>once|.|TRBJ1-6|TRBV4-3
ASSRSGTLNSPLH
>once|.|TRBJ1-1|TRBV19
ASSMERGNTEAF
>once|.|TRBJ1-2|TRBV5-1
ASSLSQNYGYT
>.|TRBD2|TRBJ2-7|TRBV7-2
ASSYRGLAGDLYEQY
>once|TRBD1|TRBJ1-2|TRBV10-3
AISGDRSRGYT
>.|.|TRBJ1-4|TRBV7-2
ASSLAGRQGNEKLF
>few|TRBD1|TRBJ1-2|TRBV19
ASSNQGAGGYT
>few|TRBD2|TRBJ2-5|TRBV4-2
ASSQAAGAGGQETQY
>.|TRBD1|TRBJ1-1|TRBV2
ASKLQGNKAF
>.|.|TRBJ2-3|TRBV2
ASSEALLEDTQY
>.|.|TRBJ1-6|TRBV21-1
AGATQGSYNSPLH